The clone carrying this T cell receptor beta chain came up once. No antigen is known for it. The data derive from a study of identifying expanded T cells in peripheral blood. Study-level findings and limits: Roughly two-week clone count variance significantly increased as total template count grew. Technical replicates showed roughly 1.2 changed clones; approximately 2 weeks approximately 15; four weeks 19.

During the collection period, no donor immune events like infections were recorded. Germline CDR1 and CDR2: GTSNPN and SVGIG (reference sequence). V was cut by 3 bases and J by 4 bases, with 13 bases left in between. The CDR3 covers 14 residues. The method was immunoSEQ multiplex PCR; TCRdb's version includes in-frame clones alone and lacks a portion of them. The table includes about 100,000 clones, over 80% detected once. This TCR was recovered from a person between 18 and 75 years old in good health. The sequenced sample was blood. The chain couples TRBV30 to TRBJ1-5; D remains unclear. CDR3 sequence reads: CAWSANGGNQPQHF. The CDR3 DNA sequence: TGTGCCTGGAGCGCTAACGGAGGGAATCAGCCCCAGCATTTT.